A single sample is the source of the 25 T cell receptor beta chains below, sequenced in a study of T cells expressing NK-cell markers. From its re-call of the 5' RACE reads, TCRdb lists each CDR3 protein once, without DNA. This sample's table has about 150,000 distinct CDR3 sequences. The material sequenced was blood T cells: a sorted CD56 or NKG2C T cell subset, CD4+ or CD8+ T cells, or bulk PBMC T cells (not recorded which). Receptors originate from a man between 18 and 35 years old in good health.

This chain connects TRBV10-2 to TRBJ1-2; as DNA is missing, the TRBD1 call by TCRdb cannot be tested. The CDR3 runs to 14 residues. The V gene's germline CDR1 is WSHSY and CDR2 SAAADI. This CDR3 reads CASRDPGANYGYTF.

V usage is TRBV5-1 and J usage is TRBJ2-7; TCRdb gives TRBD2 as the D gene, but with no DNA this cannot be confirmed. The CDR3 has 15 amino acids. Germline V gene sequence: CDR1 SGHRS, CDR2 YFSETQ. CDR3 sequence: CASSLASGSYNEQYF.

The genes are TRBV5-1 and TRBJ2-3; TCRdb's assignment of TRBD2 cannot be checked, as there is no DNA. This CDR3 contains 16 residues. Germline-derived CDR1 and CDR2 are SGHRS and YFSETQ. The CDR3 sequence is CASSAHGLADASTQYF.

V gene TRBV13 combines with J gene TRBJ2-1; TCRdb picks TRBD2, but there is no DNA to check that call. This CDR3 region has 17 residues. Germline-derived CDR1 and CDR2 are PRHDT and FYEKMQ (reference sequence). The CDR3 protein is CASSDRPRLAGVVEQFF.

The chain couples TRBV27 to TRBJ2-7. The CDR3 is made up of 14 amino acids. Germline V CDR1 and CDR2: MNHEY, SMNVEV (reference sequence). The CDR3 sequence is CASSLSRTPYEQYF.

The chain recombines TRBV12-3 or TRBV12-4 with TRBJ1-6; TCRdb outputs TRBD1, but without DNA this stays unchecked. The CDR3 runs to 14 residues. The CDR3 protein is CASSSDGARSPLHF.

V usage is TRBV10-3 and J usage is TRBJ2-5; the D gene TCRdb calls, TRBD2, cannot be checked with no DNA. CDR1 and CDR2 from the germline V gene are ENHRY and SYGVKD. CDR3 length: 14 residues. The CDR3 loop reads CAISALAAQETQYF.

The chain combines TRBV20-1 with TRBJ2-7; absent DNA, TCRdb's TRBD2 call cannot be checked. In germline, CDR1 is DFQATT, CDR2 SNEGSKA (reference sequence). This CDR3 has 15 residues. The CDR3 spells CSARDQAAATYEQYF.

This chain connects TRBV12-3 or TRBV12-4 to TRBJ2-1; absent DNA, TCRdb's TRBD1 call cannot be checked. The CDR3 spans 13 residues. The CDR3 region is CAQGGGPYNEQFF.

The gene calls are TRBV7-1 and TRBJ2-3; as DNA is missing, the TRBD2 call by TCRdb cannot be tested. TRBV7-1 is marked as an open reading frame, function uncertain. The CDR3 totals 22 residues. CDR3 amino acids: CASSSPEDQGTSGNQGTDTQYF.

The chain couples TRBV29-1 to TRBJ1-2. This CDR3 contains 14 residues. The germline gives CDR1 SQVTM, CDR2 ANQGSEA. The CDR3 is CSVEEVISNYGYTF.

V gene TRBV27 combines with J gene TRBJ2-7; the D call from TCRdb, TRBD1, cannot be confirmed without DNA. The CDR3 covers 15 residues. Germline CDR1 reads MNHEY; CDR2 reads SMNVEV (reference sequence). The CDR3 spells CASSLFPQGTYEQYF.

The CDR3 loop reads CASSRRDRAYEQYF. This rearrangement joins TRBV5-8 to TRBJ2-7; lacking DNA, the TRBD2 call made by TCRdb goes unchecked. The CDR3 consists of 14 residues. Germline CDR1 SGHTS, CDR2 YDEGEE.

The chain has TRBV23-1 and TRBJ2-1; checking the TCRdb D call of TRBD2 is not possible without DNA. TRBV23-1 is an ORF for which the function is uncertain. The CDR3 covers 16 residues. The CDR3: CASSQKREAAYNEQFF.

V usage is TRBV7-8 and J usage is TRBJ2-1; TCRdb gives TRBD2 as the D gene, but with no DNA this cannot be confirmed. There are 16 residues in the CDR3. From germline, CDR1 is SGHVS and CDR2 FQNEAQ. CDR3 protein: CASSLRDYQEYNEQFF.

The gene calls are TRBV12-3 or TRBV12-4 and TRBJ2-5; TCRdb's D call of TRBD2 is untestable without DNA. The CDR3 spans 18 residues. The CDR3: CASSLGFRGEGPQETQYF.

CDR3 sequence reads: CASSLSTKRVGNIQYF. The J gene is TRBJ2-4, the V gene TRBV27. Germline V gene lookup returns CDR1 MNHEY and CDR2 SMNVEV (reference sequence). The CDR3 is 16 amino acids.

The chain employs TRBV6-2 or TRBV6-3 and TRBJ2-1; TCRdb picks TRBD1, but there is no DNA to check that call. Germline CDR1 and CDR2: MNHEY and SVGEGT. The CDR3 runs 15 residues. CDR3 sequence: CASSYSREGHNEQFF.

CDR3 loop: CASSPRDRGLYEQYF. The V gene is TRBV18, the J gene TRBJ2-7; TCRdb returns TRBD1, unconfirmable since there is no DNA. Looked up from germline, CDR1 is KGHSH and CDR2 is LQKENI. The CDR3 is made up of 15 amino acids.

The chain links TRBV7-2 to TRBJ1-6; TCRdb lists TRBD1, though no DNA is available to test this call. Germline CDR1 and CDR2: SGHTA and FQGNSA. The CDR3 has 12 amino acids. The CDR3 sequence is CASSPGAFTLHF.

CDR3 in amino acids: CAISRTSGLDTYEQYF. This chain links TRBV10-3 with TRBJ2-7; no DNA is available, so the TRBD2 call from TCRdb remains unchecked. Germline V CDR1 and CDR2: ENHRY, SYGVKD. The CDR3 is 16 amino acids.

The chain carries TRBV6-1 and TRBJ2-7; the D call from TCRdb, TRBD1, cannot be confirmed without DNA. Looked up from germline, CDR1 is MNHNS and CDR2 is SASEGT. There are 15 residues in the CDR3. The CDR3: CASSKPGQGSAEQYF.

The V gene is TRBV7-8, the J gene TRBJ2-2; TCRdb calls TRBD2, which cannot be checked without DNA. Germline V gene lookup returns CDR1 SGHVS and CDR2 FQNEAQ. The CDR3 length is 16 residues. The chain's CDR3 is CASSLYLAGVAGELFF.

This chain links TRBV11-1 with TRBJ2-1; TCRdb designates TRBD2, a call that cannot be tested without DNA. The CDR3 is 19 amino acids. Germline V lookup: CDR1 SGHAT, CDR2 FQDESV (reference sequence). The CDR3 loop is CASSLAGYFSSGSANEQFF.

V is TRBV5-8 and J is TRBJ2-1. CDR1 is SGHTS and CDR2 is YDEGEE in the germline V gene. The CDR3 runs 15 residues. The CDR3 sequence is CASRRRESSYNEQFF.